This is a list of T cell receptor beta chains from one sample in a study of spatial heterogeneity in lung cancer. Via MiXCR, TCRdb re-called the 5' RACE reads, giving one row per CDR3 protein. The table lists more than 12,000 distinct CDR3 sequences, roughly a tenth of them singletons. Here the sequenced sample was PBMCs, taken at surgery. These receptors all stem from a female donor with early-stage non-small cell lung cancer. Both conserved end residues are trimmed from each CDR3.

v_call	j_call	cdr3_aa
TRBV6-1	TRBJ1-5	ASSMTGDGNQPQH
TRBV14	TRBJ2-1	ASSPLSAWGNEQF
TRBV6-5	TRBJ2-7	ASSYSTGGPYEQY
TRBV5-1	TRBJ1-5	ASSLTGSNQPQH
TRBV19	TRBJ2-6	ASSDSSGANVLT
TRBV10-1	TRBJ2-1	ATTSSLGEQF
TRBV11-3	TRBJ2-3	ASSLGAGETDTQY
TRBV6-1	TRBJ2-5	ASSEGRDETQY
TRBV7-8	TRBJ2-2	ASLRRGGLTGELF
TRBV19	TRBJ2-1	ASIPSGTGANEQF
TRBV29-1	TRBJ2-7	SVESFYEQY
TRBV6-2/TRBV6-3	TRBJ2-3	ASTRRTRTDTQY
TRBV29-1	TRBJ2-7	SAEGRGEYEQY
TRBV12-3/TRBV12-4	TRBJ1-5	ASRPGQPNQPQH
TRBV9	TRBJ2-1	ASSVAALSYNEQF
TRBV7-8	TRBJ2-2	ASSLGLAGTGELF
TRBV14	TRBJ2-1	ASSPRLAGSSYNEQF
TRBV12-3/TRBV12-4	TRBJ2-7	ASSLDSTGDGVGEQY
TRBV5-5	TRBJ2-7	ASSFEGNEQY
TRBV18	TRBJ2-2	ASSPLGQNTGELF
TRBV21-1	TRBJ2-3	ASSPRTVTDTQY
TRBV11-2	TRBJ1-4	ASRSGGRTEKLF
TRBV19	TRBJ1-2	ASGSPGSSNYGYT
TRBV12-3/TRBV12-4	NA	ASSPPSGTQY
TRBV20-1	TRBJ2-3	SATDWTSGGAGDTQY
TRBV19	TRBJ1-2	ATQEDYGYT
TRBV5-1	TRBJ2-7	ASSWDKSYEQY
TRBV5-5	TRBJ1-2	ASSFSTGPDYGYT
TRBV12-3/TRBV12-4	TRBJ1-5	ASSLTDGQPQH
TRBV19	TRBJ1-1	ASSGQKVAF
TRBV7-9	TRBJ2-3	ASSFGGAKDTQY
TRBV11-2	TRBJ2-1	ASSPEREYNEQF
TRBV28	TRBJ2-7	ASSPLWGGSYEQY
TRBV7-8	TRBJ1-5	ASSLGDPNQPQH
TRBV19	TRBJ1-5	ASSINGFNQPQH
TRBV18	TRBJ1-2	ASSPPGSNRGYT
TRBV12-3/TRBV12-4	TRBJ2-7	ASSLRPGQGTYEQY
TRBV3-1	TRBJ2-7	ASSLSGRGEQY
TRBV29-1	TRBJ2-5	SVLQGFGETQY
TRBV11-1	TRBJ2-1	ASSLAGRDNEQF
TRBV28	TRBJ1-1	ASSPAGIRTEAF
TRBV19	TRBJ2-7	ASSTNYEQY